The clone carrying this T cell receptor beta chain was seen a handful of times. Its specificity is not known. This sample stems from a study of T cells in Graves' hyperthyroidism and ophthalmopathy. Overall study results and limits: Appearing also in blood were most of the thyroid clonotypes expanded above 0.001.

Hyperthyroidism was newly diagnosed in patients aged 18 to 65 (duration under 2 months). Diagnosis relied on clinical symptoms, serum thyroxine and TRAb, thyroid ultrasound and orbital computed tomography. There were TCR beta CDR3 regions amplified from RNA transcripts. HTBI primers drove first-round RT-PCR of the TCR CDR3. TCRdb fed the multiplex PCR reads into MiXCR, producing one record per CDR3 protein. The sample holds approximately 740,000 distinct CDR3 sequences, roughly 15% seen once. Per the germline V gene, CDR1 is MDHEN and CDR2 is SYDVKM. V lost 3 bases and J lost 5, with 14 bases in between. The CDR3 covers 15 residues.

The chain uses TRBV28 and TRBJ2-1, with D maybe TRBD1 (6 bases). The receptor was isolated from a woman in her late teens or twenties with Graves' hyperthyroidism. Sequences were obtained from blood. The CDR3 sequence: CASSFWQGTHNEQFF. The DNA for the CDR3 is TGTGCCAGCAGTTTTTGGCAGGGGACCCACAATGAGCAGTTCTTC.